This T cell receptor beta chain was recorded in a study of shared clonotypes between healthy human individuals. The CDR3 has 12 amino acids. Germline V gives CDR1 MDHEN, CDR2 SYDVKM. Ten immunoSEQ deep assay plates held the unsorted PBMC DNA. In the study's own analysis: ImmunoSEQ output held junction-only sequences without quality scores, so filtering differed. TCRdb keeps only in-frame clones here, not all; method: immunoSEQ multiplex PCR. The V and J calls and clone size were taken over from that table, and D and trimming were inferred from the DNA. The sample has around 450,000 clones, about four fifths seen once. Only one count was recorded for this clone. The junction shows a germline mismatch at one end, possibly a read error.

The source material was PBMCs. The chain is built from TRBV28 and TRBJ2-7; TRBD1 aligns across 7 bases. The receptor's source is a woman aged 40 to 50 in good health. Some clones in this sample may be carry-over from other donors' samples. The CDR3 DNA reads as TGTGCCAGCAGTGTGGGGGACAGAAAGAACCTGTTC. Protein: CASSVGDRKNLF.